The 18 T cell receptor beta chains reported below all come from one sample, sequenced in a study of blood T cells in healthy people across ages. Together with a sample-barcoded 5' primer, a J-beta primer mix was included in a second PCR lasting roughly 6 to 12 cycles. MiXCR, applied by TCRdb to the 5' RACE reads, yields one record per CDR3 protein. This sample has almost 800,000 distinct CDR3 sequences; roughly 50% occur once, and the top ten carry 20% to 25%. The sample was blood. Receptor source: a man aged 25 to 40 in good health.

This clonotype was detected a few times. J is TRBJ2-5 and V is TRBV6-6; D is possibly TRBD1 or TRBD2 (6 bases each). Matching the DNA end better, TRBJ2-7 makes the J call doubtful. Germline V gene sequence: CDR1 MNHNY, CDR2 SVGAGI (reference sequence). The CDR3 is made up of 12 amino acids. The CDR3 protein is CASGGLYYEQYF. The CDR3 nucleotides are TGTGCCAGCGGGGGGCTATACTACGAGCAGTACTTC.

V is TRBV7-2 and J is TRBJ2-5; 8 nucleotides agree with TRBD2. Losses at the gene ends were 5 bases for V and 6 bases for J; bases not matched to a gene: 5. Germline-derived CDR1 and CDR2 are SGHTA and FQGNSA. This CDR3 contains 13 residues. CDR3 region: CASSPGTRQTQYF. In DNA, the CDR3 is TGTGCCAGCAGCCCCGGGACTAGACAGACCCAGTACTTC.

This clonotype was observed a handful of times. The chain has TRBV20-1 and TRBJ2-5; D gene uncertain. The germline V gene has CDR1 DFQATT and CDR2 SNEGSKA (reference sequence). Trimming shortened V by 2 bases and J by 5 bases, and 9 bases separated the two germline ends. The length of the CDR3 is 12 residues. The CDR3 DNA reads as TGCAGTGCTAGATCACCCGACGAGACCCAGTACTTC. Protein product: CSARSPDETQYF.

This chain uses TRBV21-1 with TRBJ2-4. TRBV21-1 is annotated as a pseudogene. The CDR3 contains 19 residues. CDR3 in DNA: TGTGCCAGCAGCAATATGACGATCCACGATACCCTAGCCAAAAACATTCAGTACTTC. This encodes CASSNMTIHDTLAKNIQYF.

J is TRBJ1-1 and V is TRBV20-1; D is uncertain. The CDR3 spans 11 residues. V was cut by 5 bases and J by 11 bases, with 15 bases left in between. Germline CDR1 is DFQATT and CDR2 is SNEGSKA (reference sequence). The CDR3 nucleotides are TGCAGTGCTGCGGACCCCCCGAAGGCTTTCTTT. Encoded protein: CSAADPPKAFF.

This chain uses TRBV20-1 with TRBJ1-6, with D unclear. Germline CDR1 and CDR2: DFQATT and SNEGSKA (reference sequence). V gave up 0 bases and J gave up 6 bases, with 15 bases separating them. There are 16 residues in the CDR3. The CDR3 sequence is CSARDQRKATNSPLHF. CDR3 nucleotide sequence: TGCAGTGCTAGAGATCAGAGAAAGGCTACTAATTCACCCCTCCACTTT.

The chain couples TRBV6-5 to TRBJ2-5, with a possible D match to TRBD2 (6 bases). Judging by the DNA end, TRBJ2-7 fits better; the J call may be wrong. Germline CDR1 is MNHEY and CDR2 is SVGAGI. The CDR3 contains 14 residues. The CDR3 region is CASSYSEGTYEQYF. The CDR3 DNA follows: TGTGCCAGCAGTTACTCGGAGGGAACCTACGAGCAGTACTTC.

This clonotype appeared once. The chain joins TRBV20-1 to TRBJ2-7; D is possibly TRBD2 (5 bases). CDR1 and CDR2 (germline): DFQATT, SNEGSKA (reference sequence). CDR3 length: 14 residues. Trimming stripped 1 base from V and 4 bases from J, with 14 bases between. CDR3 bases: TGCAGTGCTAGAGTAGGTGGGAGTCTATACGAGCAGTACTTC. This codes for CSARVGGSLYEQYF.

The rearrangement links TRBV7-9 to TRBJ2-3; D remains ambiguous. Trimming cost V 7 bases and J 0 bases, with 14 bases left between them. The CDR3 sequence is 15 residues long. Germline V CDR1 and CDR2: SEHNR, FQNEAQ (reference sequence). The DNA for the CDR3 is TGTGCCAGCACCCATAGATTCACTAGCACAGATACGCAGTATTTT. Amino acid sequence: CASTHRFTSTDTQYF.

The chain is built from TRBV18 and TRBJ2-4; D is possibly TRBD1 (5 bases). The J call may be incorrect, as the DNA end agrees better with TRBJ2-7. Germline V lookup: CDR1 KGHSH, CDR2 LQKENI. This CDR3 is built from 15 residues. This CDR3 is CASSPSGSPTYEQYF. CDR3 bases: TGTGCCAGCTCACCCTCAGGGTCTCCCACCTACGAGCAGTACTTC.

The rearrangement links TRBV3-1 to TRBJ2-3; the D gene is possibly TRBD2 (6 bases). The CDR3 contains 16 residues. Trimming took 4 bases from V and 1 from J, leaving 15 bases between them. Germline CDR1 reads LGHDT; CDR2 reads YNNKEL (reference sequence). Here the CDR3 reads CASSPGMASGTDTQYF. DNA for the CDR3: TGTGCCAGCAGCCCGGGAATGGCTAGCGGCACAGATACGCAGTATTTT.

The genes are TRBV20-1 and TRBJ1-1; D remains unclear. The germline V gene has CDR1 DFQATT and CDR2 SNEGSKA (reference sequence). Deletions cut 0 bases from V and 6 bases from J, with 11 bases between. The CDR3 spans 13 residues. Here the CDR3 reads CSARDMKGAEAFF. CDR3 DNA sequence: TGCAGTGCTAGAGATATGAAAGGTGCTGAAGCTTTCTTT.

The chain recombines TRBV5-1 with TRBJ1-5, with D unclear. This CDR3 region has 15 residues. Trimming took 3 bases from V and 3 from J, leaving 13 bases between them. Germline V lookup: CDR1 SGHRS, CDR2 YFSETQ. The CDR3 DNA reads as TGCGCCAGCAGCTCCCACGGGCAGCCCAATCAGCCCCAGCATTTT. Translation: CASSSHGQPNQPQHF.

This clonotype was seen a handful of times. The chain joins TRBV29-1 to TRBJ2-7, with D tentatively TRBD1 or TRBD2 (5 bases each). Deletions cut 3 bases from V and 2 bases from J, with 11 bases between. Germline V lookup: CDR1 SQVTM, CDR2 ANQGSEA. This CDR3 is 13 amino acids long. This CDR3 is CSVEVLGPYEQYF. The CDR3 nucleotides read TGCAGCGTTGAGGTCCTGGGACCCTACGAGCAGTACTTC.

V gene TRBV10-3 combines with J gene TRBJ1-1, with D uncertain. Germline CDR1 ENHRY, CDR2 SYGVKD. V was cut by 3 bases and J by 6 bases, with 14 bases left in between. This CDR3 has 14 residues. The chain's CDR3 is CAISDRAGDAEAFF. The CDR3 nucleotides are TGTGCCATCAGTGACCGGGCCGGGGATGCTGAAGCTTTCTTT.

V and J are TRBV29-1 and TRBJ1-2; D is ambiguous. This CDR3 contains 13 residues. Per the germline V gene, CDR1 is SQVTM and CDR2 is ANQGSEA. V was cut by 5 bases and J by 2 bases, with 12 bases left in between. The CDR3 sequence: CSVRAAGNYGYTF. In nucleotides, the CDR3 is TGCAGCGTTCGGGCGGCTGGGAACTATGGCTACACCTTC.

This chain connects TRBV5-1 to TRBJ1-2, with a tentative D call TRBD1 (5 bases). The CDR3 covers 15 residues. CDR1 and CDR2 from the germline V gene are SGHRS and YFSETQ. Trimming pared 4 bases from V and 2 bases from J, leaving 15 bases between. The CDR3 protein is CASSSRGDPNYGYTF. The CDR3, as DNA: TGCGCCAGCAGCAGCAGAGGGGATCCAAACTATGGCTACACCTTC.

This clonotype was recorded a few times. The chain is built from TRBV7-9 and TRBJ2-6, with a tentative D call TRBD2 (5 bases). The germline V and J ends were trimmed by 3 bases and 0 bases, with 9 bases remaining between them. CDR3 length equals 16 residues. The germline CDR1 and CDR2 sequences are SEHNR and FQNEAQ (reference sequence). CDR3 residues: CASSFSGNSGANVLTF. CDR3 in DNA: TGTGCCAGCAGCTTCTCGGGAAACTCTGGGGCCAACGTCCTGACTTTC.